The clone carrying this TCR beta chain was seen more than once but under ten times. The record originates from a study of blood T cell repertoires in COVID-19. The CDR3 length is 14 residues. Germline CDR1 SGHNT, CDR2 YENEEA. V lost 3 bases, J lost 2 bases, and 8 bases lay in between. In the original processing: From reference gene primer amplification, estimates of nucleated cell counts were derived. TCRdb keeps only in-frame clones here, not all; method: immunoSEQ multiplex PCR. The DNA was the basis for D and trimming; V, J and clone size are from that table. The sample includes 50,000 to 60,000 clones, around 84% seen only once; the top ten take 5.9%.

The sequencing input was peripheral blood. The receptor comes from a human donor in a cohort sampled during active or convalescent COVID-19. The gene calls are TRBV11-3 and TRBJ2-1; TRBD2 is a possible D gene (5 bases). Here the CDR3 DNA reads TGTGCCAGCAGCTTGTCCGGGGCCTACAATGAGCAGTTCTTC. Encoded protein: CASSLSGAYNEQFF. The whole variable domain, filled in from reference TRBV11-3 and TRBJ2-1, reads EAGVVQSPRYKIIEKKQPVAFWCNPISGHNTLYWYLQNLGQGPELLIRYENEEAVDDSQLPKDRFSAERLKGVDSTLKIQPAELGDSAVYLCASSLSGAYNEQFFGPGTRLTVL.